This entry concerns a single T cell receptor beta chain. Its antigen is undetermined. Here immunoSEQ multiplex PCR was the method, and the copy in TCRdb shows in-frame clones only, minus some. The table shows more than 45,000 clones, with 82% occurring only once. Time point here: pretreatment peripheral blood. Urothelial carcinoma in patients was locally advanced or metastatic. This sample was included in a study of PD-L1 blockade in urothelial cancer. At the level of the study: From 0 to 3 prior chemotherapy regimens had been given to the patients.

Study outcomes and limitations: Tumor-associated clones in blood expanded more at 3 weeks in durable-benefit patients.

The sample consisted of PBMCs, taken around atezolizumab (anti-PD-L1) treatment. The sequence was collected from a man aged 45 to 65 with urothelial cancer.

CDR3 nucleotide sequence: TGTGCCAGCAGTGTCTGGAAGGAGGGGACAGGCCCAGATACGCAGTATTTT. Its protein is CASSVWKEGTGPDTQYF. This chain uses TRBV2 with TRBJ2-3, with 8 bases lining up with TRBD1. The V segment lost 4 bases and the J segment 4 bases; nucleotides outside the gene matches: 13. CDR1 and CDR2 (germline): SNHLY, FYNNEI. The CDR3 spans 17 residues.